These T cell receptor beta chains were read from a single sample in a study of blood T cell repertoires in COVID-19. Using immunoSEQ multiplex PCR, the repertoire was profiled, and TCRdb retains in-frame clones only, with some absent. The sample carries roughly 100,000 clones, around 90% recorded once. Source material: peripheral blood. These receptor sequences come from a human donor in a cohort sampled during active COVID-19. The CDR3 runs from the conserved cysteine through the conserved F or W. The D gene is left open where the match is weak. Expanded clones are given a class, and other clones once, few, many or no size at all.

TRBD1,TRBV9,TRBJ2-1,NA,CASSVRSAGGHNEQFF,TGTGCCAGCAGCGTAAGGTCCGCAGGGGGCCACAATGAGCAGTTCTTC
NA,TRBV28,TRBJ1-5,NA,CASRSGRNQPQHF,TGTGCCAGCAGGTCAGGCAGAAATCAGCCCCAGCATTTT
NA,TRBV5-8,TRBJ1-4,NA,CASSPSRKLFF,TGTGCCAGCAGCCCGAGCCGAAAACTGTTTTTT
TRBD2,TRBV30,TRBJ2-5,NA,CAWKKRGGHGETQYF,TGTGCCTGGAAAAAGCGGGGGGGCCATGGAGAGACCCAGTACTTC
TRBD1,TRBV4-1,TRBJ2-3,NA,CASSQAGQGSDTQYF,TGCGCCAGCAGCCAAGCCGGACAGGGGTCCGATACGCAGTATTTT
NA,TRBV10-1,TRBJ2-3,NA,CASSDRLTDTQYF,TGCGCCAGCAGTGATCGTCTTACAGATACGCAGTATTTT
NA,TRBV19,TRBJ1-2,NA,CASRAAAPVDYGYTF,TGTGCCAGTAGGGCGGCAGCCCCCGTGGACTATGGCTACACCTTC
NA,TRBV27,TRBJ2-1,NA,CASSLLGYNEQFF,TGTGCCAGCAGTTTACTAGGATACAATGAGCAGTTCTTC
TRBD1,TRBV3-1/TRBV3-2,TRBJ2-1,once,CASSQQGQAYNEQFF,TGTGCCAGCAGCCAACAGGGACAGGCGTACAATGAGCAGTTCTTC
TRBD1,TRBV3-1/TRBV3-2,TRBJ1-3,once,CASSPRDRGRRNTIYF,TGTGCCAGCAGCCCCCGGGACAGGGGTCGAAGAAACACCATATATTTT
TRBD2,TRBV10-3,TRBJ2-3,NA,CAISESILAGGTDTQYF,TGTGCCATCAGTGAGTCGATCCTAGCGGGAGGCACAGATACGCAGTATTTT
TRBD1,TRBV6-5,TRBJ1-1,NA,CASRSRGRGTEAFF,TGTGCCAGCAGGAGCAGGGGGCGCGGGACTGAAGCTTTCTTT
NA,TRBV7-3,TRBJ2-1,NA,CASSFGPTGNNEQFF,TGTGCCAGCAGCTTCGGACCTACGGGGAACAATGAGCAGTTCTTC
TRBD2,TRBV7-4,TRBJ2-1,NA,CASSPRTSGGDIDNEQFF,TGTGCCAGCAGCCCAAGGACTAGCGGGGGCGATATCGACAATGAGCAGTTCTTC
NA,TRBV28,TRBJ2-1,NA,CASSSHLSSYNEQFF,TGTGCCAGCAGTTCTCACTTGAGCTCCTACAATGAGCAGTTCTTC
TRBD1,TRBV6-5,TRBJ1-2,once,CASRTTGAGGYTF,TGTGCCAGCAGAACCACAGGGGCAGGAGGCTACACCTTC
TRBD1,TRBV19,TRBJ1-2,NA,CASSIRQGRRPNYGYTF,TGTGCCAGTAGTATTCGACAGGGACGGAGGCCTAACTATGGCTACACCTTC
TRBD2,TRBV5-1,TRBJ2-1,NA,CASSLVAGGGNEQFF,TGCGCCAGCAGCTTAGTCGCGGGAGGAGGGAATGAGCAGTTCTTC
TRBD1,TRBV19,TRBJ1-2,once,CASSKSGGGYGYTF,TGTGCCAGTAGTAAATCAGGGGGCGGTTATGGCTACACCTTC
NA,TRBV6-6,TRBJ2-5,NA,CASSVRSPQETQYF,TGTGCCAGCAGCGTCCGGTCACCCCAAGAGACCCAGTACTTC
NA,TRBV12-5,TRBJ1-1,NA,CASGLESVATEAFF,TGTGCTAGTGGTTTGGAGAGTGTAGCCACTGAAGCTTTCTTT
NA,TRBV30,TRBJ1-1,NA,CAWSVSSREDAFF,TGTGCCTGGAGTGTGTCATCTCGGGAAGACGCTTTCTTT
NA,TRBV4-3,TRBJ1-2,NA,CASSQDLLGAPGYGYTF,TGCGCCAGCAGCCAAGATCTGTTGGGGGCGCCGGGCTATGGCTACACCTTC
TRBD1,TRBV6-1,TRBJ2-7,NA,CASSEPGTGGNEQYF,TGTGCCAGCAGTGAACCCGGGACAGGGGGCAACGAGCAGTACTTC
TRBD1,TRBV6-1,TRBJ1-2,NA,CASSEALGTGGNYGYTF,TGTGCCAGCAGTGAAGCGTTGGGGACAGGGGGAAACTATGGCTACACCTTC
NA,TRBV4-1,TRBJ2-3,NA,CASSQQGIGTDTQYF,TGCGCCAGCAGCCAACAGGGAATAGGCACAGATACGCAGTATTTT
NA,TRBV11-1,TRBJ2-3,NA,CASSLLRVPTDTQYF,TGTGCCAGCAGCTTATTGCGGGTCCCCACAGATACGCAGTATTTT
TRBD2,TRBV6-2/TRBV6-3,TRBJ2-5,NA,CASSSTGLAGETQYF,TGTGCCAGCAGCTCCACGGGACTAGCGGGAGAGACCCAGTACTTC
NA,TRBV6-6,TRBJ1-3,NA,CASTNRVIGNTIYF,TGTGCCAGCACCAACAGGGTCATTGGAAACACCATATATTTT
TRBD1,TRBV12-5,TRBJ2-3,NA,CASGRGQGTDTQYF,TGTGCTAGTGGTCGAGGACAGGGCACAGATACGCAGTATTTT
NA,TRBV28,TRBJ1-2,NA,CASSLFGGLYGYTF,TGTGCCAGCAGTTTATTCGGGGGGCTGTATGGCTACACCTTC
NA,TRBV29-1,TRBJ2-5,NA,CSVEEGGPSIQYF,TGCAGCGTTGAGGAGGGGGGGCCCAGTATCCAGTACTTC
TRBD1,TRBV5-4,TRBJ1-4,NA,CASSLQGTDNEKLFF,TGTGCCAGCAGCTTACAAGGGACAGATAATGAAAAACTGTTTTTT
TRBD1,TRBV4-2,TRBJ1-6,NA,CATRTGTYNSPLHF,TGTGCCACAAGGACAGGGACCTATAATTCACCCCTCCACTTT
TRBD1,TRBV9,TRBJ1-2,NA,CASSVWDRANYGYTF,TGTGCCAGCAGCGTATGGGACAGAGCTAACTATGGCTACACCTTC
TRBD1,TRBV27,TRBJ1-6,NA,CASSYRQGWNSPLHF,TGTGCCAGCAGTTACCGACAGGGGTGGAATTCACCCCTCCACTTT
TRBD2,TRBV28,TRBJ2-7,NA,CASSSGLGPAEQYF,TGTGCCAGCAGTTCGGGACTAGGGCCAGCCGAGCAGTACTTC
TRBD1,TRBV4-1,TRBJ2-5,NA,CASSQRDRRYQETQYF,TGCGCCAGCAGCCAGAGGGACAGGCGGTACCAAGAGACCCAGTACTTC
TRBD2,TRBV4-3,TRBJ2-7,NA,CASSQDIAGGLYEQYF,TGCGCCAGCAGCCAAGATATAGCGGGGGGGCTATACGAGCAGTACTTC
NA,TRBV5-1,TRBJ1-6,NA,CASSSNSNSPLHF,TGCGCCAGCAGCTCCAATTCTAATTCACCCCTCCACTTT
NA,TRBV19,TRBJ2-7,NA,CASSTLPSYEQYF,TGTGCCAGTAGTACCCTTCCCTCCTACGAGCAGTACTTC
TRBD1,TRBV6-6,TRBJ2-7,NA,CASSSTGTGVGEQYF,TGTGCCAGCAGCTCTACCGGGACAGGGGTTGGTGAGCAGTACTTC
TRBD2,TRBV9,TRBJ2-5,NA,CASSVGLAGRNQETQYF,TGTGCCAGCAGCGTAGGTCTAGCGGGACGAAACCAAGAGACCCAGTACTTC
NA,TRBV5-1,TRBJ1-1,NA,CASRQDTEAFF,TGCGCCAGCAGACAGGACACTGAAGCTTTCTTT
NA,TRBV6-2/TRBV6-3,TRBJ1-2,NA,CASSYSAGRGYTF,TGTGCCAGCAGTTACTCGGCGGGTCGAGGCTACACCTTC
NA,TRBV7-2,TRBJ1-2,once,CASSPEDRVANYGYTF,TGTGCCAGCAGCCCTGAAGACAGAGTAGCTAACTATGGCTACACCTTC
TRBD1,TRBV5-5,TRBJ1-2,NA,CASSPRDRAWGYTF,TGTGCCAGCAGCCCCCGGGACAGGGCCTGGGGCTACACCTTC
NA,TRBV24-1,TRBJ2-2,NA,CATSVSRMNTGELFF,TGTGCCACCAGTGTAAGCAGGATGAACACCGGGGAGCTGTTTTTT
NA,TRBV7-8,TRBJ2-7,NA,CASSLGLVPYEQYF,TGTGCCAGCAGCTTAGGTCTAGTCCCCTACGAGCAGTACTTC
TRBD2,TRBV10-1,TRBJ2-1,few,CASRRLAENYNEQFF,TGCGCCAGCCGCAGACTAGCGGAGAACTACAATGAGCAGTTCTTC